The 27 T cell receptor beta chains below all came from one sample that was sequenced in a study of memory CD4+ T cells and cytomegalovirus serostatus. Single viable CD3+CD4+CD8-CD45RO+ cells were sorted as the memory CD4+ T cells. Assay used: immunoSEQ multiplex PCR; TCRdb lists only in-frame clones, some missing. The sample lists 50,000 to 65,000 clones; 70% to 80% were seen once. The sample was memory CD4+ T cells from blood. Every receptor here comes from an adult in good health and CMV-seronegative.

The chain employs TRBV5-1 and TRBJ2-5; D not resolved. V gave up 4 bases and J gave up 4 bases, with 11 bases separating them. Per germline, CDR1 SGHRS and CDR2 YFSETQ. The CDR3 has 13 residues. This CDR3 reads CASSQIRTETQYF. Here the CDR3 DNA reads TGCGCCAGCAGCCAAATAAGAACAGAGACCCAGTACTTC.

The rearrangement links TRBV13 to TRBJ2-1; D remains unclear. Trimming removed 1 base from V and 10 bases from J, with 8 bases in between. CDR3 length equals 12 residues. Germline V gene lookup returns CDR1 PRHDT and CDR2 FYEKMQ (reference sequence). The CDR3 coding sequence is TGTGCCAGCAGCTTAGTCCTTTCCGAGCAGTTCTTC. Translated: CASSLVLSEQFF.

The chain employs TRBV2 and TRBJ1-1; possible D gene TRBD1, 5 bases. V dropped 9 bases and J dropped 11 bases, with 19 bases sitting between them. Germline V CDR1 and CDR2: SNHLY, FYNNEI. CDR3 size: 12 residues. The CDR3: CASTSAGRGAFF. CDR3 coding DNA: TGTGCCAGTACGTCAGCGGGACGCGGGGCTTTCTTT.

This clone came up a few times. The V call is TRBV4-3, the J call TRBJ2-2; the match to TRBD2 covers 11 bases. The CDR3 runs 17 residues. The ends lost 1 base at V and 4 bases at J; junction bases unmatched: 5. CDR1 and CDR2 from the germline V gene are LGHNA and YSLEER. The CDR3 coding sequence is TGCGCCAGCAGCCAAGCGGTAGCGGGAGGGGTCACCGGGGAGCTGTTTTTT. Translated, it gives CASSQAVAGGVTGELFF.

The table lists this clone with a count of one. The chain links TRBV27 to TRBJ1-1, with 7 positions matching TRBD1. The CDR3 has 14 residues. From germline, CDR1 is MNHEY and CDR2 SMNVEV (reference sequence). With V trimmed by 7 bases and J by 1 base, 6 bases remained unmatched. The DNA for the CDR3 is TGTGCCAGCAACCGACAGGGACCGAACACTGAAGCTTTCTTT. This codes for CASNRQGPNTEAFF.

The V gene is TRBV6-5, the J gene TRBJ1-4; D gene unclear. V was pared by 0 bases and J by 4 bases, with 12 bases between. Germline CDR1 reads MNHEY; CDR2 reads SVGAGI. The CDR3 covers 16 residues. The CDR3 DNA sequence: TGTGCCAGCAGTTACTCGATTCCGGGTTTTAATGAAAAACTGTTTTTT. Translated, it gives CASSYSIPGFNEKLFF.

CDR3 residues: CASSSTGANTGELFF. The CDR3 bases are TGTGCCAGCTCATCTACAGGGGCCAACACCGGGGAGCTGTTTTTT. This rearrangement joins TRBV18 to TRBJ2-2; 7 nucleotides align to TRBD1. Germline trimming cut 5 bases from V and 2 bases from J; bases unmatched to any gene: 5. The CDR3 length is 15 residues. CDR1 and CDR2 (germline): KGHSH, LQKENI. The full variable domain, completed using reference TRBV18 and TRBJ2-2, is NAGVMQNPRHLVRRRGQEARLRCSPMKGHSHVYWYRQLPEEGLKFMVYLQKENIIDESGMPKERFSAEFPKEGPSILRIQQVVRGDSAAYFCASSSTGANTGELFFGEGSRLTVL.

This clone was observed many times. This chain connects TRBV19 to TRBJ1-4; D is unclear. The germline V gene has CDR1 LNHDA and CDR2 SQIVND (reference sequence). The length of the CDR3 is 15 residues. V was trimmed by 5 bases and J by 3 bases, leaving 13 bases between them. As DNA, the CDR3 is TGTGCCAGTAGTCCCGGGTCGTTGGCTAATGAAAAACTGTTTTTT. This sequence encodes CASSPGSLANEKLFF.

This chain connects TRBV19 to TRBJ2-7, with D possibly being TRBD2 (5 bases). Germline CDR1 LNHDA, CDR2 SQIVND (reference sequence). The CDR3 sequence is 13 residues long. Trimming pared 7 bases from V and 1 base from J, leaving 11 bases between. CDR3 in amino acids: CASTSGFSYEQYF. The CDR3 DNA is TGTGCCAGTACCTCGGGATTTTCCTACGAGCAGTACTTC.

The V call is TRBV18, the J call TRBJ1-2, with D uncertain. The CDR3 runs 14 residues. The ends were cut back, 3 bases at V and 3 bases at J, with 11 bases in the middle. CDR1 is KGHSH, CDR2 LQKENI, per germline. The CDR3 loop is CASSPRIEDYGYTF. The CDR3 nucleotides are TGTGCCAGCTCACCCCGTATAGAAGACTATGGCTACACCTTC.

This clone was counted a few times. V usage is TRBV15 and J usage is TRBJ1-3; D is undetermined. Trimming removed 0 bases at V and 8 bases at J, with 8 bases between. This CDR3 is built from 13 residues. Germline V gives CDR1 LNHNV, CDR2 YYDKDF (reference sequence). CDR3 DNA sequence: TGTGCCACCAGCAGAGATCGATACGACACCATATATTTT. Translation gives CATSRDRYDTIYF. Based on the CDR3 plus reference TRBV15 and TRBJ1-3, the full variable domain is DAMVIQNPRYQVTQFGKPVTLSCSQTLNHNVMYWYQQKSSQAPKLLFHYYDKDFNNEADTPDNFQSRRPNTSFCFLDIRSPGLGDTAMYLCATSRDRYDTIYFGEGSWLTVV.

This clone was counted a few times. The V and J genes are TRBV9 and TRBJ2-3; no definite D call. This CDR3 region has 14 residues. The germline V gene has CDR1 SGDLS and CDR2 YYNGEE. The V end was cut by 3 bases, the J end by 2 bases, with 10 bases between. The CDR3 is CASSDTPFTDTQYF. In nucleotides, the CDR3 is TGTGCCAGCAGCGACACTCCTTTCACAGATACGCAGTATTTT.

This clone was recorded a few times. The V and J genes are TRBV30 and TRBJ1-1; no firm D call. The V and J ends lost 2 bases and 11 bases respectively, with 18 bases between them. Germline V lookup: CDR1 GTSNPN, CDR2 SVGIG (reference sequence). The CDR3 sequence is 13 residues long. DNA of the CDR3: TGTGCCTGGAGTACAACGGAGTTTGGTTCCGCTTTCTTT. Translation: CAWSTTEFGSAFF. Using reference TRBV30 and TRBJ1-1 for the parts outside the CDR3, the full variable domain is SQTIHQWPATLVQPVGSPLSLECTVEGTSNPNLYWYRQAAGRGLQLLFYSVGIGQISSEVPQNLSASRPQDRQFILSSKKLLLSDSGFYLCAWSTTEFGSAFFGQGTRLTVV.

The chain links TRBV28 to TRBJ2-1, with a weak D call TRBD2 (5 bases). The CDR3 spans 14 residues. Per germline, CDR1 MDHEN and CDR2 SYDVKM. Trimming took off 2 bases at V and 2 bases at J, with 7 bases between the two ends. DNA of the CDR3: TGTGCCAGCAGTTTACGGGATACCTACAATGAGCAGTTCTTC. Translation: CASSLRDTYNEQFF.

This rearrangement joins TRBV5-6 to TRBJ1-1; D unclear. CDR3 length: 12 residues. V gave up 1 base and J gave up 11 bases, with 12 bases separating them. CDR1 and CDR2 (germline): SGHDT, YYEEEE. The CDR3 loop reads CASSLYSYGAFF. The CDR3 DNA follows: TGTGCCAGCAGCTTGTATTCTTATGGGGCTTTCTTT.

The table lists this clone with a few counts. The chain links TRBV18 to TRBJ1-4; D gene ambiguous. Trimming took 0 bases from V and 7 from J, leaving 9 bases between them. The germline CDR1 and CDR2 sequences are KGHSH and LQKENI. There are 14 residues in the CDR3. The CDR3 loop reads CASSPPETLEKLFF. CDR3 sequence (DNA): TGTGCCAGCTCACCACCGGAAACTCTTGAAAAACTGTTTTTT.

The genes are TRBV6-5 and TRBJ1-2; tentative D call: TRBD1 (5 bases). CDR3 length: 14 amino acids. V was shortened by 6 bases and J by 8 bases, with 19 bases between the two germline ends. The V gene's germline CDR1 is MNHEY and CDR2 SVGAGI. The CDR3 loop reads CASRTRDSQVGYTF. The CDR3 DNA is TGTGCCAGCAGAACCCGGGACTCGCAAGTGGGCTACACCTTC.

The chain links TRBV7-9 to TRBJ2-2, with D possibly matching TRBD1 (5 bases). Germline values: CDR1 SEHNR, CDR2 FQNEAQ (reference sequence). Trimming pared 5 bases from V and 1 base from J, leaving 17 bases between. The CDR3 has 17 amino acids. In nucleotides, the CDR3 is TGTGCCAGCAGCCCCCATATTTCCCAGGGGAACACCGGGGAGCTGTTTTTT. Amino acids: CASSPHISQGNTGELFF.

With regard to this clone: An end of the junction does not agree with germline; a read error may underlie this. The rearrangement links TRBV7-7 to TRBJ2-2, with D possibly being TRBD1 (6 bases). The CDR3 contains 16 residues. Germline CDR1 and CDR2: SSHAT and FNYEAQ (reference sequence). The CDR3 DNA sequence: TGTGCTAGCAGCTTAGGATCAGGGGCAGGCACCGGGGAGCTGTTTTTT. This encodes CASSLGSGAGTGELFF. Together with reference TRBV7-7 and TRBJ2-2, the CDR3 gives the full variable domain: GAGVSQSPRYKVTKRGQDVTLRCDPISSHATLYWYQQALGQGPEFLTYFNYEAQPDKSGLPSDRFSAERPEGSISTLTIQRTEQRDSAMYRCASSLGSGAGTGELFFGEGSRLTVL.

This chain links TRBV28 with TRBJ1-2; no reliable D call. Germline-derived CDR1 and CDR2 are MDHEN and SYDVKM. V was pared by 10 bases and J by 5 bases, with 5 bases between. CDR3 size: 9 residues. The CDR3 protein is CATGYGYTF. The CDR3 region has the DNA TGTGCCACCGGTTATGGCTACACCTTC.

This chain connects TRBV5-1 to TRBJ2-1; D is undetermined. Germline V gene data show CDR1 as SGHRS and CDR2 as YFSETQ. V shed 0 bases and J shed 4 bases, with 11 bases lying between them. The CDR3 extends over 15 amino acids. CDR3 loop: CASSLAQTPYNEQFF. In DNA form, the CDR3 reads TGCGCCAGCAGCTTGGCCCAGACCCCTTACAATGAGCAGTTCTTC.

The rearrangement uses TRBV7-2 and TRBJ2-7, with a tentative D call TRBD1 (6 bases). The V end lost 5 bases, the J end lost 2 bases, and 10 bases lay between the germline ends. Germline lookup yields CDR1 SGHTA and CDR2 FQGNSA. The CDR3 runs 13 residues. CDR3: CASSHRDPYEQYF. DNA for the CDR3: TGTGCCAGCAGCCACAGGGACCCCTACGAGCAGTACTTC.

The chain carries TRBV11-2 and TRBJ2-7; the D is unclear. This CDR3 spans 15 amino acids. V lost 0 bases, J lost 4 bases, and 13 bases lay in between. Germline values: CDR1 SGHAT, CDR2 FQNNGV. The CDR3 is CASSLDAFASYEQYF. The CDR3 DNA sequence: TGTGCCAGCAGCTTAGATGCTTTTGCGAGTTACGAGCAGTACTTC.

Here the CDR3 reads CASSLLSTDTQYF. CDR3 in DNA: TGTGCCAGCAGCTTACTAAGCACAGATACGCAGTATTTT. The chain has TRBV7-2 and TRBJ2-3; the D is unclear. Germline CDR1 SGHTA, CDR2 FQGNSA. The germline V and J ends were trimmed by 2 bases and 0 bases, with 3 bases remaining between them. The CDR3 consists of 13 residues.

Only one count was recorded for this clone. The V gene is TRBV9, the J gene TRBJ2-2; 7 bases match TRBD1. V shed 4 bases and J 12 bases; nucleotides not matched to a gene: 9. The V gene's germline CDR1 is SGDLS and CDR2 YYNGEE. The length of the CDR3 is 13 residues. CDR3 sequence (DNA): TGTGCCAGCAGCCCGAGACAGGGCGGACAGCTGTTTTTT. Encoded protein: CASSPRQGGQLFF.

This clone turned up a few times. The chain recombines TRBV30 with TRBJ1-5; D is unresolved. The V and J ends lost 2 bases and 9 bases respectively, with 17 bases between them. This CDR3 comprises 14 residues. Germline lookup yields CDR1 GTSNPN and CDR2 SVGIG (reference sequence). This CDR3 is CAWSKDGRTRPQHF. The CDR3 bases are TGTGCCTGGAGTAAGGATGGCCGGACGAGGCCCCAGCATTTT.

The chain is built from TRBV4-1 and TRBJ2-1; TRBD1 might be the D (5 bases). Trimming cost V 3 bases and J 4 bases, with 19 bases left between them. Germline CDR1 reads MGHRA; CDR2 reads YSYEKL. This CDR3 comprises 17 residues. CDR3 amino acids: CASSHVPGKGHYNEQFF. The CDR3 nucleotides are TGCGCCAGCAGCCACGTCCCAGGCAAGGGGCATTACAATGAGCAGTTCTTC.